The entry below gives a single T cell receptor (beta chain) sequence along with its context. Antigen: not known. Germline CDR1 and CDR2: MNHEY and SVGEGT. V shed 2 bases and J 7 bases; nucleotides not matched to a gene: 4. CDR3 length: 14 amino acids. The data stem from a study of T cell repertoires in cytomegalovirus infection. At the level of the study: Selection of CMV epitopes for the study included recently identified HLA-C-restricted and well-studied HLA-B-restricted ones. Indications came from public TCR beta signatures; they pointed to CMV infection and to a matching HLA type. Overall study findings and caveats: People with CMV and the relevant HLA were identified by cumulative public TCR beta family frequency. Across the ex vivo response, the dominant clonotypes were HLA-C-restricted CMV-specific TCR beta clonotypes.

Each CDR3 protein gets one entry after TCRdb re-called the reads with MiXCR. The sample carries 900,000 to 950,000 distinct CDR3 sequences, roughly 31% recorded once. The sample was cultured CD8+ T cells from PBMCs, taken from culture after CMV antigen stimulation. This clonotype was obtained from a human donor in good health (CMV status not recorded). Some clones in this sample may be carry-over from other donors' samples. The V call is TRBV6-2 or TRBV6-3, the J call TRBJ1-5; 8 bases line up with TRBD1. For the CDR3, the DNA is TGTGCCAGCAGTTACGCAGGGGGCTCGCAGCCCCAGCATTTT. This sequence encodes CASSYAGGSQPQHF.